The 5 T cell receptor beta chains given below trace back to one sample, sequenced in a study of cytomegalovirus exposure and HLA in healthy donors. A multiplex PCR was run with 60 Vbeta primers and 13 Jbeta primers. The table came from immunoSEQ multiplex PCR; TCRdb's copy has only in-frame clones and leaves some out. The table includes more than 95,000 clones, 75% to 80% detected once. Sample: PBMCs. The receptors were sampled from a man in his fifties or sixties in good health and CMV-seropositive.

The chain joins TRBV27 to TRBJ1-2; D possibly corresponds to TRBD1 (5 bases). The germline V gene has CDR1 MNHEY and CDR2 SMNVEV (reference sequence). Trimming shortened V by 5 bases and J by 7 bases, and 11 bases separated the two germline ends. The CDR3 is 12 residues long. The chain's CDR3 is CASSAPGFGYTF. CDR3 nucleotides: TGTGCCAGCAGTGCGCCAGGGTTTGGCTACACCTTC.

The gene calls are TRBV11-2 and TRBJ2-3; a possible D gene is TRBD1 (5 bases). Trimming took off 1 base at V and 0 bases at J, with 11 bases between the two ends. The CDR3 covers 16 residues. Germline loops: CDR1 SGHAT, CDR2 FQNNGV. The CDR3 nucleotides are TGTGCCAGCAGCTTAGCTGGGGCAGGTAGCACAGATACGCAGTATTTT. Its protein product is CASSLAGAGSTDTQYF.

This clone was counted only a few times. The rearrangement uses TRBV5-6 and TRBJ1-6; 7 nucleotides agree with TRBD1. Germline V gene sequence: CDR1 SGHDT, CDR2 YYEEEE. The CDR3 totals 14 residues. V was pared by 3 bases and J by 5 bases, with 2 bases of the junction left unmatched. The CDR3 spells CASSSGQNNSPLHF. The DNA of the CDR3 is TGTGCCAGCAGCTCGGGACAGAATAATTCACCCCTCCACTTT. The complete variable domain, with remaining parts taken from reference TRBV5-6 and TRBJ1-6, reads DAGVTQSPTHLIKTRGQQVTLRCSPKSGHDTVSWYQQALGQGPQFIFQYYEEEERQRGNFPDRFSGHQFPNYSSELNVNALLLGDSALYLCASSSGQNNSPLHFGNGTRLTVT.

The gene calls are TRBV4-1 and TRBJ2-4; maybe TRBD2 (6 bases). This CDR3 spans 17 amino acids. Per the germline V gene, CDR1 is MGHRA and CDR2 is YSYEKL. V was pared by 0 bases and J by 1 base, with 13 bases between. CDR3 region: CASSQDGQAGAKNIQYF. CDR3 sequence (DNA): TGCGCCAGCAGCCAAGATGGCCAGGCGGGGGCCAAAAACATTCAGTACTTC.

This chain connects TRBV5-1 to TRBJ2-5; tentatively, D is TRBD2 (5 bases). Germline CDR1 is SGHRS and CDR2 is YFSETQ. CDR3 length: 14 amino acids. V lost 4 bases to trimming and J lost 1 base, with 11 bases between them. CDR3 protein: CASSLDGVQETQYF. The CDR3, as DNA: TGCGCCAGCAGCCTGGACGGGGTCCAAGAGACCCAGTACTTC.